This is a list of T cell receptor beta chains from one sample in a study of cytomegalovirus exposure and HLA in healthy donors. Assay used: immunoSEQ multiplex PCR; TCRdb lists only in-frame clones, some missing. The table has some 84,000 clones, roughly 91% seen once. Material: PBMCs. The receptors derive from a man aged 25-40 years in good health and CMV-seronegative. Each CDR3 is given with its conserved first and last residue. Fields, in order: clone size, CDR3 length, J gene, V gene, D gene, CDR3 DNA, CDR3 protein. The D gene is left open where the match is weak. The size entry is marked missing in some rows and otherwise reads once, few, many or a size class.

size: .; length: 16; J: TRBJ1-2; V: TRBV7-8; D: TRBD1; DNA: TGTGCCAGCAGCGGAAGGGTTGGGACAGGGGCTAAAGGCTACACCTTC; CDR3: CASSGRVGTGAKGYTF
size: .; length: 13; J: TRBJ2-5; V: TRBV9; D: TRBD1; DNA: TGTGCCAGCAGCCCTGGGACAGAAGGGACCCAGTACTTC; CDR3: CASSPGTEGTQYF
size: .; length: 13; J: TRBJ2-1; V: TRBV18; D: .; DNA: TGTGCCAGCTCACCAAGTGCAAGAGATGAGCAGTTCTTC; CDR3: CASSPSARDEQFF
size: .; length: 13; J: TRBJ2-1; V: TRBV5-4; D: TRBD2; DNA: TGTGCCAGCATGGCGGGAGGTAATAATGAGCAGTTCTTC; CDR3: CASMAGGNNEQFF
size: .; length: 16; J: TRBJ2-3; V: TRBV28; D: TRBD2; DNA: TGTGCCAGCAGACCAGGGAGGGGCCAGCTCACAGATACGCAGTATTTT; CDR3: CASRPGRGQLTDTQYF
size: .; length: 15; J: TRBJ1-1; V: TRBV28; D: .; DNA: TGTGCCACCCTCTCGGGGGGGCCCCGGGACACTGAAGCTTTCTTT; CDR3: CATLSGGPRDTEAFF
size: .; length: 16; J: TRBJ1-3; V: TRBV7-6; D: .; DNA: TGTGCCAGCAGCTCCCCCTTGCGCGAAACTGGAAACACCATATATTTT; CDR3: CASSSPLRETGNTIYF
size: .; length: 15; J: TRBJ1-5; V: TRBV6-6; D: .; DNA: TGTGCCAGCAGTAACAGGGCAACCCGCAATCAGCCCCAGCATTTT; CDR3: CASSNRATRNQPQHF
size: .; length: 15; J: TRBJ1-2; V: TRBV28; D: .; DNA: TGTGCCAGCAGTTCTCGACAGTTTGGGGTGTATGGCTACACCTTC; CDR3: CASSSRQFGVYGYTF
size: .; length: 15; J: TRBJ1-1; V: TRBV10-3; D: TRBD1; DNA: TGTGCCATCAGTGACTGGGACAGGGCTAACACTGAAGCTTTCTTT; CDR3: CAISDWDRANTEAFF
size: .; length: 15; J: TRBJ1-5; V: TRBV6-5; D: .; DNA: TGTGCCAGCAGTTACTCGAGCGGCGGCAATCAGCCCCAGCATTTT; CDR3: CASSYSSGGNQPQHF
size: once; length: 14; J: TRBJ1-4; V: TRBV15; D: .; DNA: TGTGCCACCTCCATCTTAGGGGGGGGAGAAAAACTGTTTTTT; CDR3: CATSILGGGEKLFF
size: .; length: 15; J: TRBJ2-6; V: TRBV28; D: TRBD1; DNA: TGTGCCAGCAGTTACCAGGGGGCTGGGGCCAACGTCCTGACTTTC; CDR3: CASSYQGAGANVLTF
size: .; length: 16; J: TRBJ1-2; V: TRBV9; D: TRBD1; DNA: TGTGCCAGCAGCGCGCTCAAGGGACAGATTAACTATGGCTACACCTTC; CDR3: CASSALKGQINYGYTF
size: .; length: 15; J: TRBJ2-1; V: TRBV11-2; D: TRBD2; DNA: TGTGCCAGCAGAAACCTAGCGGAGACCTACAATGAGCAGTTCTTC; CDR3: CASRNLAETYNEQFF
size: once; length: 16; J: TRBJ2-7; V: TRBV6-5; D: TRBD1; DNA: TGTGCCAGCAGTTACCGGACAGGGCGAGGGAGCTACGAGCAGTACTTC; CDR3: CASSYRTGRGSYEQYF
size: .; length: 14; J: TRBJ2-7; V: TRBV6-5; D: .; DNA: TGTGCCAGCAGTGTGGTCCAGGCCCCCTACGAGCAGTACTTC; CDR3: CASSVVQAPYEQYF
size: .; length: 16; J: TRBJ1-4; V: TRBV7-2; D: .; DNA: TGTGCCAGCAGGTTAGCTACCGGGACATCCCATGAAAAACTGTTTTTT; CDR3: CASRLATGTSHEKLFF
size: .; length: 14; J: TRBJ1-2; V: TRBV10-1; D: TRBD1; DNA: TGCGCCAGCAGCCCGGGACAGGGTAGCTCTGGCTACACCTTC; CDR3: CASSPGQGSSGYTF
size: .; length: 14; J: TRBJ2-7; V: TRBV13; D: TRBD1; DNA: TGTGCCAGCAGCCAGACAGGGGGGAACTACGAGCAGTACTTC; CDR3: CASSQTGGNYEQYF
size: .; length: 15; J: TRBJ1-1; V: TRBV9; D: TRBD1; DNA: TGTGCCAGCAGCGTAGGTGGGACAGGGGTAACTGAAGCTTTCTTT; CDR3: CASSVGGTGVTEAFF
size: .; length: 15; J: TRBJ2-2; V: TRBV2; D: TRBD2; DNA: TGTGCCAGCAGTCTGCTAGCGGGGGAAACCGGGGAGCTGTTTTTT; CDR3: CASSLLAGETGELFF
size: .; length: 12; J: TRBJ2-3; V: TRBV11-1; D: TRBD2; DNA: TGTGCCAGCAGCCCACTAGCGGATACGCAGTATTTT; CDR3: CASSPLADTQYF
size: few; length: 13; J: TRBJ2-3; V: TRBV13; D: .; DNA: TGTGCCAGCAGCAAATACACCACAGATACGCAGTATTTT; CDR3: CASSKYTTDTQYF
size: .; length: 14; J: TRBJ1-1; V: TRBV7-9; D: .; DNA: TGTGCCAGCAGCTTTTCGACAGTTAACACTGAAGCTTTCTTT; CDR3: CASSFSTVNTEAFF
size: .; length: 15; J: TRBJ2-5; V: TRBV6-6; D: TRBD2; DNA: TGTGCCAGCAGCTCAGTAGCGGGAAACCAAGAGACCCAGTACTTC; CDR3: CASSSVAGNQETQYF
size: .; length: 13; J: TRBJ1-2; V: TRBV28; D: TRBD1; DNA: TGTGCCAGCAACCCCAGGGGGCGGGATGGCTACACCTTC; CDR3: CASNPRGRDGYTF
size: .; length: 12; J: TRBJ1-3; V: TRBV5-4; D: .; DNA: TGTGCCAGCAGCTCCGCTGGAAACACCATATATTTT; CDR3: CASSSAGNTIYF
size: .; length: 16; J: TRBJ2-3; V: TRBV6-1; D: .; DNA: TGTGCCAGCAGTGGTGACATGTTTTCTAGCACAGATACGCAGTATTTT; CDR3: CASSGDMFSSTDTQYF
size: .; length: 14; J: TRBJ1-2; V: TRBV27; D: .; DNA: TGTGCCAGCAGTTTTGGGCAGGGAATCTATGGCTACACCTTC; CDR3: CASSFGQGIYGYTF
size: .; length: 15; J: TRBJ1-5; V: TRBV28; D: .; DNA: TGTGCCAGCAGTTTATCTCCCTCCGGCAATCAGCCCCAGCATTTT; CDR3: CASSLSPSGNQPQHF
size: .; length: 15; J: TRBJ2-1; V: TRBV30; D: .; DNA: TGTGCCTGGAGTGAGGGGACTCGTACAGACAATGAGCAGTTCTTC; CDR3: CAWSEGTRTDNEQFF
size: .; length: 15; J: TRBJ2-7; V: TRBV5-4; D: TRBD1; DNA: TGTGCCAGCAGGATCGACAGGGGGCGCACCAACGAGCAGTACTTC; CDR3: CASRIDRGRTNEQYF
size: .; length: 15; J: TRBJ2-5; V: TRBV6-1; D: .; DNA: TGTGCCAGCAGTGCTTTTAGCGGAGCACAAGAGACCCAGTACTTC; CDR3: CASSAFSGAQETQYF
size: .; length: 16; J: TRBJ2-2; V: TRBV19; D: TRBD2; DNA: TGTGCCAGTAGTAGGATGACTAGCGACCACACCGGGGAGCTGTTTTTT; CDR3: CASSRMTSDHTGELFF
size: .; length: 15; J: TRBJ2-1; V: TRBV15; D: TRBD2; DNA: TGTGCCACCAGCAGAGGGACTAGTTCGGGTGATGAGCAGTTCTTC; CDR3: CATSRGTSSGDEQFF
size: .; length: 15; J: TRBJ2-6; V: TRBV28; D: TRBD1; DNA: TGTGCCAGCGGGACAGGGACCTCTGGGGCCAACGTCCTGACTTTC; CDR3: CASGTGTSGANVLTF
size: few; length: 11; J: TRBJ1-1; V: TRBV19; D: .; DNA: TGTGCCAGTAGTAGTCCCGGTGAAGCTTTCTTT; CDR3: CASSSPGEAFF
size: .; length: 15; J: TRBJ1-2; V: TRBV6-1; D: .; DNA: TGTGCCAGCAGTGAAGCGCTTCAAGGGGCCGGGGGCTACACCTTC; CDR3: CASSEALQGAGGYTF
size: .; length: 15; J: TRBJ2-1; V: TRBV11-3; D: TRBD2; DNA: TGTGCCAGCAGCCATAGCGGGGCCAGTGGGAATGAGCAGTTCTTC; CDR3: CASSHSGASGNEQFF
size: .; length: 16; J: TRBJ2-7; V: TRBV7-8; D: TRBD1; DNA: TGTGCCAGCAGCTTTGGACAGGGCCAAAACGCCTACGAGCAGTACTTC; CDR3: CASSFGQGQNAYEQYF
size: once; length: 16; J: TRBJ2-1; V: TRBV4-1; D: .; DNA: TGCGCCAGCAGCCAAGATGGGGCAGGGGCCTCCAATGAGCAGTTCTTC; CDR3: CASSQDGAGASNEQFF
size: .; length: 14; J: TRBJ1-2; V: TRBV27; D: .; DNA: TGTGCCAGCAGTCCCCCAGGGCCCAACTATGGCTACACCTTC; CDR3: CASSPPGPNYGYTF